These T cell receptor beta chains were read from a single sample in a study of blood T cell repertoires in COVID-19. Some clones are missing from TCRdb's copy, which holds only in-frame ones; the method was immunoSEQ multiplex PCR. This table holds some 200,000 clones, around 84% found once. Sequences were obtained from peripheral blood. The source of these receptors is a human donor in a cohort sampled during active COVID-19. Both conserved end residues are part of each CDR3. A D gene is named only where the DNA matches it firmly. Where a row states a size, it is once, few, many or the class of an expanded clone; other rows omit it.

NA	TRBV29-1	TRBJ2-7	TRBD1	CSVRPTGKNDEQYF	TGCAGCGTTCGACCGACAGGGAAGAACGACGAGCAGTACTTC
NA	TRBV7-9	TRBJ1-5	TRBD1	CASSSDRSHGPQHF	TGTGCCAGCAGCTCGGACAGGTCCCATGGGCCCCAGCATTTT
once	TRBV7-3	TRBJ1-2	TRBD1	CASSLGTGDAGYTF	TGTGCCAGCAGCTTGGGGACAGGGGACGCTGGCTACACCTTC
NA	TRBV5-5	TRBJ1-1	NA	CASSLTPRRNTEAFF	TGTGCCAGCAGCTTGACCCCTAGACGTAACACTGAAGCTTTCTTT
NA	TRBV28	TRBJ2-5	TRBD1	CASSSTGEETQYF	TGTGCCAGCAGTTCGACAGGGGAAGAGACCCAGTACTTC
NA	TRBV18	TRBJ1-2	TRBD1	CASSPPSDRAGYTF	TGTGCCAGCTCACCACCGAGTGACAGGGCTGGCTACACCTTC
NA	TRBV7-2	TRBJ2-5	NA	CASSTPQETQYF	TGTGCCAGCAGTACACCACAAGAGACCCAGTACTTC
NA	TRBV28	TRBJ1-2	TRBD1	CASRPSTGGSYGYTF	TGTGCCAGCAGACCTTCGACAGGGGGGAGCTATGGCTACACCTTC
NA	TRBV5-1	TRBJ1-3	TRBD1	CASSLGQGKDTIYF	TGCGCCAGCAGCTTGGGACAGGGAAAGGACACCATATATTTT
NA	TRBV28	TRBJ1-2	NA	CASSTSPTGGYRYTF	TGTGCCAGCAGCACCAGCCCTACGGGGGGCTATCGCTACACCTTC
NA	TRBV7-2	TRBJ2-7	TRBD2	CASSLARGNYEQYF	TGTGCCAGCAGCTTAGCGCGGGGGAACTACGAGCAGTACTTC
NA	TRBV11-2	TRBJ2-3	TRBD1	CASSSGTGMTDTQYF	TGTGCCAGCAGCTCCGGGACAGGGATGACAGATACGCAGTATTTT
NA	TRBV6-5	TRBJ2-5	TRBD2	CASSYSGTSGGETQYF	TGTGCCAGCAGTTACTCGGGGACTAGCGGGGGAGAGACCCAGTACTTC
NA	TRBV29-1	TRBJ2-3	NA	CSVELAISTDTQYF	TGCAGCGTTGAACTAGCCATTAGCACAGATACGCAGTATTTT
NA	TRBV27	TRBJ1-2	NA	CASSLSYNNYGYTF	TGTGCCAGCAGTTTATCGTATAATAACTATGGCTACACCTTC